Shown below are 10 T cell receptor beta chains from a single sample sequenced in a study of T cells in Graves' hyperthyroidism and ophthalmopathy. RNA transcripts served as the template for amplifying TCR beta CDR3 regions. First-round RT-PCR targeting the TCR CDR3 was performed with the HTBI primer set. TCRdb itself ran the multiplex PCR reads through MiXCR, one entry per CDR3 protein. The table has a few hundred thousand distinct CDR3 sequences, about 18% seen once. The sample taken for sequencing was blood. The receptor source for this set is a man aged 18 to 30 with Graves' ophthalmopathy.

This rearrangement joins TRBV5-1 to TRBJ2-2; D is possibly TRBD2 (6 bases). CDR3 length: 15 amino acids. V was clipped by 7 bases and J by 1 base, with 14 bases between them. The germline gives CDR1 SGHRS, CDR2 YFSETQ. The CDR3 region is CASQGEVRNTGELFF. The CDR3 region has the DNA TGCGCCAGCCAAGGGGAGGTCAGGAACACCGGGGAGCTGTTTTTT.

Points on this clonotype: A much more abundant neighbour one base away suggests this may be a read error. The CDR3 here is CSARGTSGFSYNEQYF. For the CDR3, the DNA is TGCAGTGCTAGAGGAACAAGCGGTTTCTCCTACAATGAGCAGTACTTC. This chain links TRBV20-1 with TRBJ2-1; D possibly corresponds to TRBD2 (5 bases). TRBJ2-7 explains the end of the DNA better; the J call may be wrong. The CDR3 contains 16 residues. Germline values: CDR1 DFQATT, CDR2 SNEGSKA (reference sequence).

This clonotype has ten or more counts. This chain uses TRBV2 with TRBJ1-5; 7 nucleotides match TRBD1. Germline V lookup: CDR1 SNHLY, CDR2 FYNNEI. J was trimmed by 0 bases and V by 7 bases; bases with no gene match: 0. The CDR3 is made up of 13 amino acids. CDR3 DNA: TGTGCCAGCAAGGGGGCTAGCAATCAGCCCCAGCATTTT. Protein sequence: CASKGASNQPQHF.

At least ten counts were recorded for this clonotype. The chain links TRBV7-9 to TRBJ2-7, with TRBD2 matching 7 bases. Trimming at V came to 6 bases and at J to 7 bases, leaving 6 bases not matched to a gene. The germline gives CDR1 SEHNR, CDR2 FQNEAQ (reference sequence). The CDR3 has 12 amino acids. The CDR3 DNA follows: TGTGCCAGCAGTTGGGACGGGGGGGAGCAGTACTTC. Protein sequence: CASSWDGGEQYF.

This chain joins TRBV7-2 and TRBJ1-4; D remains ambiguous. CDR1 SGHTA and CDR2 FQGNSA come from the germline V gene. V gave up 1 base and J gave up 5 bases, with 11 bases separating them. The CDR3 is 15 amino acids. The DNA for the CDR3 is TGTGCCAGCAGCTTAGGAGGGCAGGTCAATGAAAAACTGTTTTTT. This sequence encodes CASSLGGQVNEKLFF.

This clonotype was seen only a few times. The J gene is TRBJ1-6, the V gene TRBV5-8; D not certain. V shed 0 bases and J shed 8 bases, with 12 bases lying between them. The CDR3 contains 15 residues. Looked up from germline, CDR1 is SGHTS and CDR2 is YDEGEE. The CDR3 DNA reads as TGTGCCAGCAGCTTGGGGTCCGGGCCATATTCACCCCTCCACTTT. Its translation: CASSLGSGPYSPLHF. Variable domain in full (rest from reference TRBV5-8 and TRBJ1-6): EAGVTQSPTHLIKTRGQQATLRCSPISGHTSVYWYQQALGLGLQFLLWYDEGEERNRGNFPPRFSGRQFPNYSSELNVNALELEDSALYLCASSLGSGPYSPLHFGNGTRLTVT.

The V call is TRBV7-3, the J call TRBJ2-2, with 7 nucleotides matching TRBD1. Germline lookup yields CDR1 SGHTA and CDR2 FQGTGA. This CDR3 is built from 16 residues. Unmatched junction bases numbered 7, after V lost 3 bases and J lost 3 bases. CDR3 sequence reads: CASSFSGQSYTGELFF. The DNA of the CDR3 is TGTGCCAGCAGCTTCTCGGGACAGTCCTACACCGGGGAGCTGTTTTTT.

The V call is TRBV5-8, the J call TRBJ2-7, with D hard to call. From germline, CDR1 is SGHTS and CDR2 YDEGEE. Trimming shortened V by 1 base and J by 4 bases, and 15 bases separated the two germline ends. The CDR3 spans 15 residues. The CDR3 protein is CASSLSASSGYEQYF. CDR3 coding DNA: TGTGCCAGCAGCTTGTCGGCTAGTTCCGGATACGAGCAGTACTTC. Together with reference TRBV5-8 and TRBJ2-7, the CDR3 gives the full variable domain: EAGVTQSPTHLIKTRGQQATLRCSPISGHTSVYWYQQALGLGLQFLLWYDEGEERNRGNFPPRFSGRQFPNYSSELNVNALELEDSALYLCASSLSASSGYEQYFGPGTRLTVT.

This clonotype was seen more than once but under ten times. The chain couples TRBV7-9 to TRBJ2-2; D might be TRBD2 (6 bases). There are 16 residues in the CDR3. CDR1 is SEHNR, CDR2 FQNEAQ, per germline (reference sequence). The V end lost 4 bases, the J end lost 3 bases, and 15 bases lay between the germline ends. The CDR3 protein is CASSSRGRDYTGELFF. The CDR3 region has the DNA TGTGCCAGCAGCTCGAGGGGAAGGGACTACACCGGGGAGCTGTTTTTT.

This clonotype was seen at least ten times. The CDR3 protein is CASSYGDLLGDPYGYTF. In DNA form, the CDR3 reads TGTGCCAGCAGTTACGGGGATTTGCTTGGAGATCCCTATGGCTACACCTTC. This chain joins TRBV6-5 and TRBJ1-2, with D uncertain. Trimming shortened V by 2 bases and J by 4 bases, and 20 bases separated the two germline ends. Looked up from germline, CDR1 is MNHEY and CDR2 is SVGAGI. There are 17 residues in the CDR3.